This T cell receptor beta chain was identified during a study of blood T cells in healthy people across ages. Study-level findings and limits: As age increased, TCR beta diversity per million T cells fell in a roughly linear fashion.

The CDR3 loop spans 11 amino acids. Per germline, CDR1 DFQATT and CDR2 SNEGSKA (reference sequence). V lost 6 bases and J 11 bases, leaving 16 bases between the germline ends. In the case of this clonotype: Its antigen is currently unknown.

Alongside a J-beta primer mix, a sample-barcoded 5' primer served in a second PCR lasting roughly 6 to 11 cycles. TCRdb redid the calling of the 5' RACE reads with MiXCR, one entry per CDR3 protein. There are around 1,700,000 distinct CDR3 sequences in the sample; roughly 30% occur only once, and 7.7% lies in the top ten. This chain links TRBV20-1 with TRBJ1-1; perhaps TRBD1 as D (6 bases). This sequence was found in a woman under 40 in good health. The sample was blood. The CDR3 loop is CSALQGSAAFF. CDR3 nucleotides: TGCAGTGCCCTACAGGGCTCGGCGGCTTTCTTT.